Below are 17 T cell receptor beta chains sequenced from a single sample in a study of OX40 agonist ivuxolimab in advanced cancers. TCRdb keeps only in-frame clones here, not all; method: immunoSEQ multiplex PCR. Counted here are approximately 18,000 clones, about 80% occurring once; the ten biggest clones make up approximately 49%. The material sequenced was CD4+ or CD8+ T cells sorted from blood, taken in a trial of the OX40 agonist ivuxolimab. The receptors originated from an adult with an advanced solid tumor such as melanoma, head and neck, liver or kidney cancer.

The chain couples TRBV4-1 to TRBJ1-4; D gene unclear. This CDR3 has 16 amino acids. The ends were cut back, 1 base at V and 2 bases at J, with 11 bases in the middle. Germline V lookup: CDR1 MGHRA, CDR2 YSYEKL. For the CDR3, the DNA is TGCGCCAGCAGCCAAGCATCCGGGCGCACTAATGAAAAACTGTTTTTT. Encoded protein: CASSQASGRTNEKLFF.

The V gene is TRBV7-6, the J gene TRBJ1-1, with D perhaps matching TRBD1 (5 bases). The CDR3 is made up of 13 amino acids. Germline V gene lookup returns CDR1 SGHVS and CDR2 FNYEAQ. V lost 3 bases to trimming and J lost 4 bases, with 9 bases between them. The CDR3 DNA follows: TGTGCCAGCAGCTTCAGAAGGGGCACTGAAGCTTTCTTT. It specifies CASSFRRGTEAFF.

This clone was detected a few times. The rearrangement uses TRBV13 and TRBJ2-7, with 9 nucleotides matching TRBD2. V gave up 11 bases and J gave up 6 bases; unmatched junction bases: 11. Germline CDR1 reads PRHDT; CDR2 reads FYEKMQ (reference sequence). The CDR3 sequence is 13 residues long. In nucleotides, the CDR3 is TGTGCCCGCGGGAGGGGGGGGAGCGGCGAGCAGTACTTC. Its translation is CARGRGGSGEQYF.

The rearrangement uses TRBV7-9 and TRBJ2-7; tentative D call: TRBD1 (6 bases). The V and J ends lost 5 bases and 0 bases respectively, with 11 bases between them. The CDR3 runs to 14 residues. Germline V CDR1 and CDR2: SEHNR, FQNEAQ (reference sequence). The CDR3 DNA follows: TGTGCCAGCAGCCCTCGGGACACCTCCTACGAGCAGTACTTC. Translation: CASSPRDTSYEQYF.

This chain connects TRBV6-1 to TRBJ2-7; 9 bases align to TRBD1. The CDR3 is 15 residues long. V shed 1 base and J 2 bases; nucleotides not matched to a gene: 3. Per germline, CDR1 MNHNS and CDR2 SASEGT. This CDR3 is CASSEGTGDPYEQYF. The CDR3 region has the DNA TGTGCCAGCAGTGAAGGGACAGGGGATCCCTACGAGCAGTACTTC.

This clone was seen a single time. This sequence joins TRBV6-1 and TRBJ1-2; TRBD1 matches 7 bases. V was pared by 0 bases and J by 3 bases, with 4 bases of the junction left unmatched. This CDR3 region has 15 residues. CDR1 and CDR2 from the germline V gene are MNHNS and SASEGT. The CDR3 sequence: CASSEATGIYYGYTF. CDR3 DNA: TGTGCCAGCAGTGAAGCGACAGGGATTTACTATGGCTACACCTTC.

The rearrangement joins TRBV5-4 to TRBJ1-6; D remains unclear. The CDR3 runs 14 residues. The V end lost 1 base, the J end lost 6 bases, and 8 bases lay between the germline ends. CDR1 is SGHNT and CDR2 is YYREEE in the germline V gene (reference sequence). CDR3 in DNA: TGTGCCAGCAGCTTGTGGGGATCTAATTCACCCCTCCACTTT. Residues: CASSLWGSNSPLHF. The entire variable domain, with the rest obtained from reference TRBV5-4 and TRBJ1-6, is as follows: ETGVTQSPTHLIKTRGQQVTLRCSSQSGHNTVSWYQQALGQGPQFIFQYYREEENGRGNFPPRFSGLQFPNYSSELNVNALELDDSALYLCASSLWGSNSPLHFGNGTRLTVT.

The chain links TRBV19 to TRBJ2-7; D unclear. The CDR3 has 14 residues. V was pared by 3 bases and J by 1 base, with 10 bases between. Germline V CDR1 and CDR2: LNHDA, SQIVND (reference sequence). The CDR3 region is CASSIGLNSYEQYF. CDR3 DNA: TGTGCCAGTAGTATCGGCCTGAATTCCTACGAGCAGTACTTC.

The chain links TRBV7-2 to TRBJ2-1; 7 nucleotides align to TRBD2. Germline V gene data show CDR1 as SGHTA and CDR2 as FQGNSA. The V gene end was trimmed by 0 bases and the J gene end by 4 bases; junction bases not matched to a gene: 3. The CDR3 sequence is 15 residues long. This CDR3 is CASSLASGFYNEQFF. In nucleotides, the CDR3 is TGTGCCAGCAGCTTAGCTAGCGGGTTTTACAATGAGCAGTTCTTC.

The chain uses TRBV6-6 and TRBJ2-5; TRBD2 agrees at 14 bases. V lost 7 bases to trimming and J lost 5 bases; unmatched junction nucleotides: 6. Germline lookup yields CDR1 MNHNY and CDR2 SVGAGI (reference sequence). The CDR3 sequence is 15 residues long. CDR3 amino acids: CASTGLAGGQETQYF. CDR3 DNA: TGTGCCAGCACCGGACTAGCGGGGGGACAGGAGACCCAGTACTTC.

The rearrangement uses TRBV5-1 and TRBJ2-6; D gene ambiguous. CDR1 is SGHRS and CDR2 is YFSETQ in the germline V gene. V dropped 0 bases and J dropped 4 bases, with 17 bases sitting between them. The CDR3 length is 18 residues. CDR3 sequence (DNA): TGCGCCAGCAGCTTGGAAGGACCCAACGCGAGGGGGGCCAACGTCCTGACTTTC. Its protein is CASSLEGPNARGANVLTF.

The sample holds one count of this clone. The chain links TRBV5-1 to TRBJ2-6; TRBD2 might be the D (5 bases). Trimming pared 2 bases from V and 2 bases from J, leaving 11 bases between. Germline values: CDR1 SGHRS, CDR2 YFSETQ. This CDR3 has 16 residues. The CDR3 nucleotides are TGCGCCAGCAGCTTTTCGGGGTCCCCTGGGGCCAACGTCCTGACTTTC. It yields the protein CASSFSGSPGANVLTF.

The chain uses TRBV4-2 and TRBJ2-7; no definite D call. This CDR3 comprises 13 residues. CDR1 is LGHNA, CDR2 YNFKEQ, per germline. Trimming pared 4 bases from V and 0 bases from J, leaving 7 bases between. CDR3 sequence (DNA): TGTGCCAGCAGCCCCTGGGCCTCCTACGAGCAGTACTTC. Translation: CASSPWASYEQYF.

CDR3 protein: CASSFGANTEAFF. The CDR3 nucleotides read TGTGCCAGCAGTTTCGGGGCAAACACTGAAGCTTTCTTT. V usage is TRBV6-5 and J usage is TRBJ1-1, with D possibly matching TRBD1 (5 bases). Germline CDR1 reads MNHEY; CDR2 reads SVGAGI. This CDR3 has 13 residues. V lost 4 bases and J 2 bases, leaving 8 bases between the germline ends.

This chain connects TRBV29-1 to TRBJ2-1; D possibly corresponds to TRBD1 (6 bases). From germline, CDR1 is SQVTM and CDR2 ANQGSEA. This CDR3 is built from 14 residues. V lost 2 bases to trimming and J lost 9 bases, with 17 bases between them. The CDR3 DNA is TGCAGCGTTGAAAAACGACAGGCTCCTGTTGAGCAGTTCTTC. Its protein is CSVEKRQAPVEQFF.

The chain recombines TRBV5-4 with TRBJ2-1, with TRBD2 matching over 9 bases. J was trimmed by 6 bases and V by 4 bases; bases with no gene match: 5. The CDR3 loop spans 14 amino acids. Germline CDR1 reads SGHNT; CDR2 reads YYREEE (reference sequence). The CDR3 protein is CASSLTSGPNEQFF. CDR3 nucleotides: TGTGCCAGCAGCCTAACTAGCGGGCCCAATGAGCAGTTCTTC.

The chain employs TRBV10-1 and TRBJ2-2, with D perhaps TRBD2 (5 bases). V lost 6 bases and J lost 5, with 16 bases in between. Germline V gene sequence: CDR1 WNHNN, CDR2 SYGVQD (reference sequence). This CDR3 spans 15 amino acids. Written as DNA, the CDR3 is TGCGCCAGCAGCCGGGGTCACCCCAATACCGGGGAGCTGTTTTTT. As protein: CASSRGHPNTGELFF.